Sequencing of this TCR beta chain was carried out in a study of cytomegalovirus exposure and HLA in healthy donors. As regards this clone: Its antigen is still unknown.

It was with 60 Vbeta and 13 Jbeta primers that the PCR ran. Produced via immunoSEQ multiplex PCR; TCRdb's table is partial and in-frame only. The table shows some 150,000 clones, with around three quarters occurring only once. The CDR3 is 16 residues long. Germline assignment: CDR1 MGHRA and CDR2 YSYEKL. Overall study findings and caveats: Cytomegalovirus association was listed for about 180 TCR beta chains.

The J gene is TRBJ2-5, the V gene TRBV4-1; D gene uncertain. The J call is uncertain, as TRBJ2-7 better fits the DNA end. The source of this sequence is a man in his forties or fifties in good health and CMV-seronegative. Material for sequencing was PBMCs. This CDR3 is CASSQTPVRGTYEQYF. The CDR3 bases are TGCGCCAGCAGCCAAACGCCGGTGAGAGGAACCTACGAGCAGTACTTC.